This TCR beta chain was captured by sequencing in a study of T cells in Graves' hyperthyroidism and ophthalmopathy. Study-wide context: Peripheral blood was acquired at first diagnosis, ahead of any therapy whatsoever.

PBMCs stemmed from over 7.5 ml fresh peripheral blood. There were TCR beta CDR3 regions amplified from RNA transcripts. An initial round of RT-PCR targeting the TCR CDR3 relied on the HTBI primer set. TCRdb redid the calling of the multiplex PCR reads with MiXCR, one entry per CDR3 protein. The sample carries fewer than 40,000 distinct CDR3 sequences, approximately 52% recorded once. Sequencing was carried out using blood. The receptor was isolated from a man in his forties with Graves' ophthalmopathy.

CDR3 nucleotide sequence: TGCAGTGCCACGGACAGGGGATATGGCTACACCTTC. It is translated as CSATDRGYGYTF. This chain uses TRBV20-1 with TRBJ1-2, with 9 bases identical to TRBD1. CDR1 is DFQATT and CDR2 is SNEGSKA in the germline V gene (reference sequence). J lost 5 bases, V lost 6 bases, and 4 bases had no gene match. The CDR3 totals 12 residues.